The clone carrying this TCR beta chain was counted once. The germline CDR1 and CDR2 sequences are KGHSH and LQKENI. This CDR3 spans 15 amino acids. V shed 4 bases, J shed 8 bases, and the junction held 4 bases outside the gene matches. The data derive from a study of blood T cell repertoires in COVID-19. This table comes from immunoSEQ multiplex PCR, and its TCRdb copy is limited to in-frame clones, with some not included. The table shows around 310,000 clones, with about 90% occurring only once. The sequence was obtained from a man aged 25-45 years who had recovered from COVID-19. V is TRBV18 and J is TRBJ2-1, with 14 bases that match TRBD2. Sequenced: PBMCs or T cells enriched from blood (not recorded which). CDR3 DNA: TGTGCCAGCTCACAAGGGACTAGCGGGGGCGATGAGCAGTTCTTC. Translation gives CASSQGTSGGDEQFF.